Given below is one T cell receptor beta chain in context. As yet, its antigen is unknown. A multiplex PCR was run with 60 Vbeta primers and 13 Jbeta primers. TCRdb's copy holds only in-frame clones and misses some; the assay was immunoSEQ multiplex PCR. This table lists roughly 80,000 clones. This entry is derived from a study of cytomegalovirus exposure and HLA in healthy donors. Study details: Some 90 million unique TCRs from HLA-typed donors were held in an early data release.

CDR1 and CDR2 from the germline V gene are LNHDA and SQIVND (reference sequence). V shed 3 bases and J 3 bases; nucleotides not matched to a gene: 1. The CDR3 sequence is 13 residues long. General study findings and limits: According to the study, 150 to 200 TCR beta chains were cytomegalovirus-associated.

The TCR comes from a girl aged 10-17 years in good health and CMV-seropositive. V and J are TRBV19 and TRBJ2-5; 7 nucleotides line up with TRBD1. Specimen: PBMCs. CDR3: CASSITGEETQYF. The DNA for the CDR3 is TGTGCCAGTAGTATCACAGGGGAAGAGACCCAGTACTTC.